This record concerns one TCR beta chain sequence. The data originate from a study of blood T cells in healthy people across ages. A second PCR, run for about 7 to 11 cycles, used a sample-barcoded 5' primer plus a J-beta primer mix. TCRdb redid the calling of the 5' RACE reads with MiXCR, one entry per CDR3 protein. The sample holds roughly 800,000 distinct CDR3 sequences; roughly 50% are singletons and the top ten take 40% to 50%. This receptor was identified in an elderly man in good health. The sequenced material came from blood.

CDR3 amino acids: CASSENRGAHEQYF. The CDR3 bases are TGTGCCAGCAGTGAGAACAGGGGTGCACACGAGCAGTACTTC. The V gene is TRBV6-1, the J gene TRBJ2-7; 7 bases are shared with TRBD1. Germline CDR1 MNHNS, CDR2 SASEGT. CDR3 length equals 14 residues. Trimming took 3 bases from V and 5 from J; bases not matched to a gene: 7.